This passage covers 9 T cell receptor beta chains from one sample sequenced in a study of blood T cells in healthy people across ages. Primers used in a second PCR of about 6 to 12 cycles were a sample-barcoded 5' primer and a J-beta primer mix. One entry per CDR3 protein results from TCRdb running MiXCR on the 5' RACE reads. This table holds approximately 1.5 million distinct CDR3 sequences, 42% found once. Material: blood. All receptors derive from a young woman in good health.

The count of this clonotype is one. The junction departs from the called germline gene at one end, perhaps through a read error. V gene TRBV9 combines with J gene TRBJ1-2; tentatively, D is TRBD1 (5 bases). Germline V lookup: CDR1 SGDLS, CDR2 YYNGEE. CDR3 length: 13 residues. CDR3 loop: CASSDGHDYGHTF. In DNA form, the CDR3 reads TGTGCCAGCAGCGACGGACACGACTATGGCCACACCTTC. The entire variable domain, with the rest obtained from reference TRBV9 and TRBJ1-2, is as follows: DSGVTQTPKHLITATGQRVTLRCSPRSGDLSVYWYQQSLDQGLQFLIQYYNGEERAKGNILERFSAQQFPDLHSELNLSSLELGDSALYFCASSDGHDYGHTFGSGTRLTVV.

The chain joins TRBV2 to TRBJ1-6; a possible D gene is TRBD1 (5 bases). Germline assignment: CDR1 SNHLY and CDR2 FYNNEI. The CDR3 runs 15 residues. With 6 bases removed from V and 0 bases from J, the gap between germline ends came to 9 bases. The DNA of the CDR3 is TGTGCCAGCAGAAGACAGAGCTCCTATAATTCACCCCTCCACTTT. It translates to CASRRQSSYNSPLHF.

V and J are TRBV18 and TRBJ1-2; D remains ambiguous. Trimming pared 8 bases from V and 4 bases from J, leaving 14 bases between. The CDR3 has 13 amino acids. Germline CDR1 is KGHSH and CDR2 is LQKENI. The CDR3 spells CASPLAGGYGYTF. The CDR3, as DNA: TGTGCCAGCCCCCTCGCGGGCGGCTATGGCTACACCTTC. Supplemented by reference TRBV18 and TRBJ1-2, the full variable domain reads NAGVMQNPRHLVRRRGQEARLRCSPMKGHSHVYWYRQLPEEGLKFMVYLQKENIIDESGMPKERFSAEFPKEGPSILRIQQVVRGDSAAYFCASPLAGGYGYTFGSGTRLTVV.

In this sample, this clonotype turned up a few times. The chain carries TRBV12-3 or TRBV12-4 and TRBJ2-6; D uncertain. This CDR3 is 14 amino acids long. Trimming stripped 6 bases from V and 1 base from J, with 7 bases between. In DNA form, the CDR3 reads TGTGCCAGCAGGAGTACATCTGGGGCCAACGTCCTGACTTTC. Translation: CASRSTSGANVLTF.

The rearrangement uses TRBV7-9 and TRBJ2-3; D not resolved. There are 11 residues in the CDR3. Trimming left V 8 bases short and J 6 bases short, with 9 bases between. Germline CDR1 reads SEHNR; CDR2 reads FQNEAQ (reference sequence). The CDR3 sequence: CASLFSDTQYF. The CDR3 bases are TGTGCCAGCTTGTTTTCTGATACGCAGTATTTT.

This clonotype was seen a few times. The chain uses TRBV20-1 and TRBJ1-1; perhaps TRBD1 as D (5 bases). The V and J ends lost 2 bases and 7 bases respectively, with 20 bases between them. The germline V gene has CDR1 DFQATT and CDR2 SNEGSKA (reference sequence). The CDR3 is 15 residues long. CDR3 sequence: CSARTETYRGGEAFF. The CDR3 DNA reads as TGCAGTGCTAGAACCGAGACCTATAGGGGAGGTGAAGCTTTCTTT.

This clonotype was recorded a few times. J is TRBJ1-1 and V is TRBV10-3; possible D gene TRBD1, 5 bases. In germline, CDR1 is ENHRY, CDR2 SYGVKD. Trimming stripped 6 bases from V and 4 bases from J, with 24 bases between. This CDR3 has 17 residues. Written as DNA, the CDR3 is TGTGCCATCAGGGGGGTGGAGTGGGCAGGCGGGAGCACTGAAGCTTTCTTT. Translation gives CAIRGVEWAGGSTEAFF.

Turning to this clonotype: This may come from a read error, since a much larger clone is one base off. For the CDR3, the DNA is TGTGCCAGCAGCAGTGGGGAGATAGATTCACCCCCCCACTTT. Its translation is CASSSGEIDSPPHF. The rearrangement uses TRBV21-1 and TRBJ1-6. TRBV21-1 is tagged as a pseudogene. The CDR3 is 14 amino acids.

This clonotype was counted only a few times. V gene TRBV29-1 combines with J gene TRBJ2-5; maybe TRBD1 (6 bases). Germline CDR1 is SQVTM and CDR2 is ANQGSEA. Trimming left V 4 bases short and J 2 bases short, with 17 bases between. This CDR3 contains 15 residues. CDR3 residues: CSVVLSRDTQETQYF. The CDR3 DNA sequence: TGCAGCGTTGTACTTTCCCGGGACACTCAAGAGACCCAGTACTTC.